One and the same sample provided the 5 T cell receptor beta chains below, sequenced in a study of early T cells in non-severe SARS-CoV-2 infection (dated by TCRdb to the early 2020s). Library preparation used 5' RACE. Instrument on record: NextSeq 500. TCRdb handled the public reads itself, with Q25 trimming in fastp and clone calling in MiXCR, and kept productive beta chains. Rows are combined by CDR3 protein, so each entry shows the most common genes and DNA. The sample table contains nearly 55,000 distinct CDR3 sequences; only one count was recorded for 7.7% of them. Roughly a tenth of the sample lies in the top ten. Sample: whole blood, taken at baseline. The receptors come from an adult who was a healthcare worker with PCR-confirmed SARS-CoV-2 infection or an uninfected control (not recorded which).

This clonotype was seen ten or more times. The chain is built from TRBV6-1 and TRBJ2-1, with 7 bases matching TRBD2. Trimming took 6 bases from V and 10 from J; bases not matched to a gene: 12. The CDR3 totals 14 residues. Per germline, CDR1 MNHNS and CDR2 SASEGT. Here the CDR3 DNA reads TGTGCCAGCAGGGCGTTGGTGGGACTACTGGAGCAGTTCTTC. This translates into CASRALVGLLEQFF.

The chain joins TRBV27 to TRBJ2-7; 7 nucleotides agree with TRBD1. The trim removed 4 bases at V and 2 bases at J, leaving 5 bases unmatched. The length of the CDR3 is 14 residues. Germline assignment: CDR1 MNHEY and CDR2 SMNVEV (reference sequence). The CDR3 DNA is TGTGCCAGCAGTTCCCGGACAGGCGCCTACGAGCAGTACTTC. It translates to CASSSRTGAYEQYF.

This clonotype was counted only a few times. This chain links TRBV5-1 with TRBJ2-7; D is unresolved. Germline lookup yields CDR1 SGHRS and CDR2 YFSETQ. V lost 3 bases and J 3 bases, leaving 19 bases between the germline ends. The CDR3 sequence is 16 residues long. The CDR3 spells CASSWADNPRYYEQYF. The CDR3 DNA reads TGCGCCAGCAGCTGGGCAGACAACCCCCGATACTACGAGCAGTACTTC.

This clonotype was detected ten times or more. The gene calls are TRBV5-6 and TRBJ2-3, with a possible D match to TRBD2 (5 bases). The CDR3 spans 13 residues. Germline CDR1 is SGHDT and CDR2 is YYEEEE. V lost 3 bases and J 4 bases, leaving 9 bases between the germline ends. This CDR3 reads CASSWRSSDTQYF. The CDR3, as DNA: TGTGCCAGCAGCTGGAGGTCTTCAGATACGCAGTATTTT.

This clonotype showed up just a few times. This sequence joins TRBV6-6 and TRBJ1-2, with 10 bases identical to TRBD1. Germline values: CDR1 MNHNY, CDR2 SVGAGI (reference sequence). Trimming at V came to 2 bases and at J to 7 bases, leaving 10 bases not matched to a gene. The CDR3 length is 16 residues. CDR3 amino acids: CASSYGEETGGSGYTF. The CDR3 DNA sequence: TGTGCCAGCAGTTACGGCGAAGAGACAGGGGGCTCTGGCTACACCTTC.